Presented here are 18 T cell receptor beta chains from one specimen sequenced in a study of T-cell reconstitution after alpha-beta-depleted transplantation in children. Using unique molecular identifiers, the investigators prepared the TCRbeta library. Each CDR3 protein gets one entry after TCRdb re-called the PCR reads with MiXCR. The sample lists almost 500,000 distinct CDR3 sequences; approximately 12% were seen once. This material consisted of PBMCs from the stem cell graft donor, taken from the stem cell graft. These receptors came from a human donor who donated a stem cell graft to a child with combined immunodeficiency.

At least ten counts were recorded for this clonotype. The genes are TRBV20-1 and TRBJ2-3; 14 positions agree with TRBD2. Losses at the gene ends were 5 bases for V and 5 bases for J; bases not matched to a gene: 6. Germline V gives CDR1 DFQATT, CDR2 SNEGSKA (reference sequence). The CDR3 is 15 residues long. This CDR3 is CSASGLAGVGDTQYF. CDR3 nucleotide sequence: TGCAGTGCTTCGGGACTAGCGGGAGTAGGAGATACGCAGTATTTT.

This clonotype was observed a few times. In nucleotides, the CDR3 is TGCGCCAGCAGCCCGGGACGGCAGAATGAAAAACTGTTTTTT. Translating it yields CASSPGRQNEKLFF. The chain couples TRBV5-1 to TRBJ1-4; maybe TRBD1 (5 bases). Germline-derived CDR1 and CDR2 are SGHRS and YFSETQ. The ends were cut back, 4 bases at V and 5 bases at J, with 12 bases in the middle. The CDR3 loop spans 14 amino acids.

The table lists this clonotype with many counts. This chain joins TRBV12-3 or TRBV12-4 and TRBJ2-3; D is perhaps TRBD1 (6 bases). This CDR3 is 16 amino acids long. V lost 1 base, J lost 1 base, and 12 bases lay in between. In DNA, the CDR3 is TGTGCCAGCAGTTTAGTAAGGACAGCCGGCACAGATACGCAGTATTTT. Its protein product is CASSLVRTAGTDTQYF.

The genes are TRBV10-3 and TRBJ2-7; TRBD1 agrees at 10 bases. Trimming cost V 6 bases and J 1 base; bases outside gene matches: 3. Per germline, CDR1 ENHRY and CDR2 SYGVKD. This CDR3 is built from 14 residues. The chain's CDR3 is CAIRGDRGSYEQYF. Here the CDR3 DNA reads TGTGCCATCAGGGGGGACAGGGGATCCTACGAGCAGTACTTC.

This clonotype was recorded many times. The V gene is TRBV29-1, the J gene TRBJ2-7; TRBD1 might be the D (6 bases). This CDR3 has 14 residues. Trimming removed 0 bases at V and 4 bases at J, with 13 bases between. Germline-derived CDR1 and CDR2 are SQVTM and ANQGSEA. The CDR3 spells CSVEDSGTPYEQYF. CDR3 bases: TGCAGCGTTGAAGATTCAGGGACACCTTACGAGCAGTACTTC.

This clonotype was detected only a few times. CDR3 nucleotide sequence: TGTGCCAGCAGCTTAGGGGGACTAGCGAGGGACAAAAACATTCAGTACTTC. This gives the protein CASSLGGLARDKNIQYF. The chain links TRBV7-2 to TRBJ2-4; 10 nucleotides match TRBD2. The J segment lost 3 bases and the V segment lost 1 base, leaving 6 bases of the junction unmatched. Germline V lookup: CDR1 SGHTA, CDR2 FQGNSA. The length of the CDR3 is 17 residues.

V gene TRBV7-9 combines with J gene TRBJ2-1, with D hard to call. V was trimmed by 2 bases and J by 6 bases, leaving 8 bases between them. This CDR3 has 13 residues. Germline lookup yields CDR1 SEHNR and CDR2 FQNEAQ (reference sequence). The CDR3 DNA sequence: TGTGCCAGCAGCTTAAAGGGCGGCAATGAGCAGTTCTTC. Its protein product is CASSLKGGNEQFF. Complete variable domain (other parts from reference TRBV7-9 and TRBJ2-1): DTGVSQNPRHKITKRGQNVTFRCDPISEHNRLYWYRQTLGQGPEFLTYFQNEAQLEKSRLLSDRFSAERPKGSFSTLEIQRTEQGDSAMYLCASSLKGGNEQFFGPGTRLTVL.

This clonotype has more than one count but fewer than ten. The chain carries TRBV5-8 and TRBJ1-1; 9 positions agree with TRBD1. CDR3 length: 13 amino acids. V lost 8 bases, J lost 7 bases, and 9 bases stayed unmatched. The germline V gene has CDR1 SGHTS and CDR2 YDEGEE. The CDR3 DNA sequence: TGTGCCAGGTTGGACAGGGGTCACTTTGAAGCTTTCTTT. Translated, it gives CARLDRGHFEAFF.

This clonotype was seen a few times. This chain joins TRBV11-1 and TRBJ2-1, with D possibly being TRBD2 (6 bases). The CDR3 covers 16 residues. Between the trimmed V and J ends, which lost 1 base and 8 bases, there was a span of 18 bases. The germline V gene encodes CDR1 SGHAT and CDR2 FQDESV (reference sequence). The CDR3 reads CASSLEVGSRWDEQFF. CDR3 bases: TGTGCCAGCAGCTTAGAGGTCGGGAGTAGGTGGGATGAGCAGTTCTTC.

A few counts support this clonotype. The chain uses TRBV29-1 and TRBJ2-4; perhaps TRBD2 as D (6 bases). Trimming took 7 bases from V and 0 from J, leaving 16 bases between them. The CDR3 length is 15 residues. CDR1 and CDR2 from the germline V gene are SQVTM and ANQGSEA. In DNA form, the CDR3 reads TGCAGCGCCAAGAGCGGGTATTTAGCCAAAAACATTCAGTACTTC. Its protein product is CSAKSGYLAKNIQYF.

V is TRBV25-1 and J is TRBJ2-2; the D gene is possibly TRBD1 (5 bases). This CDR3 has 18 residues. Germline loops: CDR1 MGHDK, CDR2 SYGVNS. Deletions cut 3 bases from V and 1 base from J, with 18 bases between. CDR3: CASSDRQLPGQNTGELFF. CDR3 sequence (DNA): TGTGCCAGCAGTGACCGACAGCTCCCAGGGCAGAACACCGGGGAGCTGTTTTTT.

This clonotype showed up just a few times. The chain links TRBV6-1 to TRBJ2-7; D call uncertain. This CDR3 has 13 amino acids. In germline, CDR1 is MNHNS, CDR2 SASEGT. V shed 8 bases and J shed 4 bases, with 15 bases lying between them. The CDR3 protein is CASHLGRLYEQYF. Here the CDR3 DNA reads TGTGCCAGCCATCTGGGCAGGCTTTACGAGCAGTACTTC.

This clonotype was seen more than once but under ten times. The chain recombines TRBV3-1 with TRBJ2-1, with 9 bases fitting TRBD2. This CDR3 comprises 16 residues. Losses at the gene ends were 0 bases for V and 8 bases for J; bases not matched to a gene: 8. CDR1 LGHDT and CDR2 YNNKEL come from the germline V gene (reference sequence). CDR3: CASSQDYGLASYEQFF. The CDR3, as DNA: TGTGCCAGCAGCCAAGATTACGGACTAGCGTCTTATGAGCAGTTCTTC.

The chain is built from TRBV20-1 and TRBJ1-5; tentative D call: TRBD1 (5 bases). The CDR3 loop spans 13 amino acids. Per the germline V gene, CDR1 is DFQATT and CDR2 is SNEGSKA (reference sequence). Trimming cost V 0 bases and J 6 bases, with 9 bases left between them. For the CDR3, the DNA is TGCAGTGCTAGAGATGCCGGGGCTCAGCCCCAGCATTTT. Translated, it gives CSARDAGAQPQHF.

This clonotype has only a few counts. The chain links TRBV12-5 to TRBJ1-2, with D perhaps matching TRBD1 (5 bases). Per germline, CDR1 LGHNT and CDR2 FRNRAP. Trimming shortened V by 1 base and J by 8 bases, and 14 bases separated the two germline ends. CDR3 length: 14 residues. CDR3 in amino acids: CASGLGLGGGGYTF. CDR3 DNA: TGTGCTAGTGGTTTGGGACTCGGGGGAGGCGGCTACACCTTC.

This clonotype was counted between two and nine times. The V and J genes are TRBV27 and TRBJ2-1, with TRBD2 matching 8 bases. CDR1 and CDR2 from the germline V gene are MNHEY and SMNVEV (reference sequence). The V and J ends lost 5 bases and 9 bases, in that order; junction bases with no gene match: 9. The CDR3 has 14 amino acids. The CDR3 DNA is TGTGCCAGCAGTCCCACCGGGACTAGGGGTGAGCAGTTCTTC. This translates into CASSPTGTRGEQFF.

The chain uses TRBV12-3 or TRBV12-4 and TRBJ1-5, with 9 bases identical to TRBD1. The junction had 3 bases not matched to a gene; V was cut back by 1 base and J by 5 bases. The CDR3 contains 15 residues. The CDR3 reads CASSLEDRGYQPQHF. The CDR3 DNA sequence: TGTGCCAGCAGTTTAGAGGACAGGGGATATCAGCCCCAGCATTTT.

V and J are TRBV7-6 and TRBJ2-5; TRBD1 agrees at 9 bases. Germline CDR1 SGHVS, CDR2 FNYEAQ. This CDR3 has 16 amino acids. The V segment lost 5 bases and the J segment 5 bases; nucleotides outside the gene matches: 12. CDR3: CASSQLTGGAGETQYF. CDR3 DNA sequence: TGTGCCAGCAGCCAACTAACAGGGGGCGCGGGGGAGACCCAGTACTTC.